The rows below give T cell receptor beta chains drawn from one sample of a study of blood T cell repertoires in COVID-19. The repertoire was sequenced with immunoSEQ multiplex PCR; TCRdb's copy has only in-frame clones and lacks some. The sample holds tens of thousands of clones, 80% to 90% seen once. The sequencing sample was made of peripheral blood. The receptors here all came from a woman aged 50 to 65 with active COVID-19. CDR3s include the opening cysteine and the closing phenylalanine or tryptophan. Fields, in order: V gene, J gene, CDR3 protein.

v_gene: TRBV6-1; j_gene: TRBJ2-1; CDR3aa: CASSEARAGLGEQFF
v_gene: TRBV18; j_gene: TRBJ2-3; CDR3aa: CASSPGTGTDTQYF
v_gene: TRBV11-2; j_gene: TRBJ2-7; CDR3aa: CASSSLSGRKTYEQYF
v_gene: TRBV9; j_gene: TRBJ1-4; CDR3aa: CASSVPGNNEKLFF
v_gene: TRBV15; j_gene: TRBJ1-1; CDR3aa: CATSRESLQAGGKDTEAFF
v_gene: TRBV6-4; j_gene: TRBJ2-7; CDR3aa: CAITASTPGEQYF
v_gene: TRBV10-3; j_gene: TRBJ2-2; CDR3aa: CAIMGQNTGELFF
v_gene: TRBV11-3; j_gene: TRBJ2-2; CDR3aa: CASSLQRLAGEGTGELFF
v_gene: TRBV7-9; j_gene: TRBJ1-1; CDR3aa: CASSDGSNTEAFF
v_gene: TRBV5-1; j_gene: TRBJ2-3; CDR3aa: CASSTRLAGASTDTQYF